Presented here are 27 T cell receptor beta chains from one specimen sequenced in a study of T cell clones after liver transplantation. Produced via immunoSEQ multiplex PCR; TCRdb's table is partial and in-frame only. The sample lists 90,000 to 120,000 clones; 75% to 85% were seen once. The sample in question was CD4+ T cells from blood, obtained before liver transplant. The receptor source for this set is a human donor who received a liver transplant.

This chain links TRBV25-1 with TRBJ2-2; TRBD2 is a possible D gene (7 bases). Per the germline V gene, CDR1 is MGHDK and CDR2 is SYGVNS. The CDR3 length is 14 residues. The V and J ends lost 5 bases and 7 bases respectively, with 14 bases between them. The CDR3 DNA is TGTGCCAGCAGTCCGGCGGGGGCGGGCGGGGAGCTGTTTTTT. This translates into CASSPAGAGGELFF. The variable domain in full, with the rest retrieved from reference TRBV25-1 and TRBJ2-2, is EADIYQTPRYLVIGTGKKITLECSQTMGHDKMYWYQQDPGMELHLIHYSYGVNSTEKGDLSSESTVSRIRTEHFPLTLESARPSHTSQYLCASSPAGAGGELFFGEGSRLTVL.

The chain links TRBV7-3 to TRBJ2-1, with D hard to call. Germline-derived CDR1 and CDR2 are SGHTA and FQGTGA. The CDR3 contains 16 residues. V gave up 2 bases and J gave up 0 bases, with 11 bases separating them. Here the CDR3 reads CASSLVGVSSYNEQFF. CDR3 bases: TGTGCCAGCAGCTTAGTCGGCGTTAGCTCCTACAATGAGCAGTTCTTC.

The rearrangement uses TRBV9 and TRBJ2-3; 8 bases agree with TRBD2. Germline assignment: CDR1 SGDLS and CDR2 YYNGEE. The CDR3 totals 16 residues. J gave up 2 bases and V 0 bases, and 5 bases lay outside the gene matches. In DNA form, the CDR3 reads TGTGCCAGCAGCGTAGAGGTCGGGGGGGCCACAGATACGCAGTATTTT. It specifies CASSVEVGGATDTQYF.

The chain recombines TRBV5-4 with TRBJ1-6; tentative D call: TRBD1 (5 bases). V lost 0 bases and J 7 bases, leaving 11 bases between the germline ends. The CDR3 covers 15 residues. Germline V gene lookup returns CDR1 SGHNT and CDR2 YYREEE (reference sequence). CDR3 sequence (DNA): TGTGCCAGCAGCTTGGGCAGGGCAGGAAATTCACCCCTCCACTTT. Amino acids: CASSLGRAGNSPLHF.

The chain employs TRBV5-1 and TRBJ2-6; D is unclear. The V gene lost 0 bases and the J gene lost 1 base, with 17 bases spanning the gap. The CDR3 contains 19 residues. The germline CDR1 and CDR2 sequences are SGHRS and YFSETQ. The CDR3 here is CASSLVFPGDLSGANVLTF. In DNA, the CDR3 is TGCGCCAGCAGCTTGGTATTTCCAGGAGATCTATCTGGGGCCAACGTCCTGACTTTC.

The V call is TRBV5-1, the J call TRBJ2-3, with 7 bases fitting TRBD1. CDR1 and CDR2 (germline): SGHRS, YFSETQ. With 4 bases clipped from V and 0 bases from J, the junction kept 8 bases outside the gene matches. The CDR3 runs to 16 residues. The CDR3 DNA reads as TGCGCCAGCAGCCTAGAGGACAGGCGTAGCACAGATACGCAGTATTTT. It specifies CASSLEDRRSTDTQYF.

This clone was observed a handful of times. The chain employs TRBV15 and TRBJ1-2; no clear D. Trimming removed 0 bases from V and 7 bases from J, with 9 bases in between. Germline V gives CDR1 LNHNV, CDR2 YYDKDF (reference sequence). This CDR3 region has 13 residues. CDR3: CATSRDKNIGYTF. CDR3 bases: TGTGCCACCAGCAGAGACAAAAATATTGGCTACACCTTC.

There are a few counts of this clone. The genes are TRBV29-1 and TRBJ2-7; D is perhaps TRBD1 (5 bases). V dropped 6 bases and J dropped 3 bases, with 9 bases sitting between them. Germline V gene data show CDR1 as SQVTM and CDR2 as ANQGSEA. The CDR3 length is 11 residues. CDR3 sequence reads: CSVAQGYEQYF. The CDR3 DNA sequence: TGCAGCGTGGCCCAGGGCTACGAGCAGTACTTC.

This chain joins TRBV11-1 and TRBJ2-1, with TRBD1 identical over 10 bases. V dropped 5 bases and J dropped 2; count of bases not matched to a gene: 6. This CDR3 contains 16 residues. Germline CDR1 reads SGHAT; CDR2 reads FQDESV (reference sequence). As DNA, the CDR3 is TGTGCCAGCAGCCAAGGGACAGGGGTCACCTACAATGAGCAGTTCTTC. Translation: CASSQGTGVTYNEQFF.

The chain recombines TRBV30 with TRBJ2-1, with TRBD2 matching over 9 bases. This CDR3 region has 15 residues. Germline CDR1 GTSNPN, CDR2 SVGIG (reference sequence). The ends lost 5 bases at V and 7 bases at J; junction bases unmatched: 12. For the CDR3, the DNA is TGTGCCTGGGGCTCAATAGCGGGAGTTGGAAATGAGCAGTTCTTC. It encodes CAWGSIAGVGNEQFF.

The chain combines TRBV5-4 with TRBJ2-1; TRBD2 matches at 11 bases. V shed 4 bases and J 6 bases; nucleotides not matched to a gene: 6. This CDR3 contains 15 residues. Germline V gene sequence: CDR1 SGHNT, CDR2 YYREEE (reference sequence). The CDR3 DNA follows: TGTGCCAGCAGCACTAGCGGGGGAGGATCCAATGAGCAGTTCTTC. It yields the protein CASSTSGGGSNEQFF.

The chain uses TRBV18 and TRBJ2-1; D gene uncertain. The V and J ends lost 6 bases and 2 bases respectively, with 14 bases between them. The CDR3 sequence is 15 residues long. CDR1 and CDR2 from the germline V gene are KGHSH and LQKENI. CDR3 region: CASSLDNGPYNEQFF. CDR3 in DNA: TGTGCCAGCTCCCTAGACAACGGCCCCTACAATGAGCAGTTCTTC.

The rearrangement joins TRBV7-2 to TRBJ1-6; 8 bases align to TRBD1. CDR1 and CDR2 from the germline V gene are SGHTA and FQGNSA. There are 16 residues in the CDR3. The ends lost 1 base at V and 9 bases at J; junction bases unmatched: 8. CDR3 sequence (DNA): TGTGCCAGCAGCTTAGGCGGGACAGGATGGATTTCACCCCTCCACTTT. Its translation is CASSLGGTGWISPLHF.

The V call is TRBV27, the J call TRBJ1-5; D remains ambiguous. V was clipped by 4 bases and J by 6 bases, with 10 bases between them. Per germline, CDR1 MNHEY and CDR2 SMNVEV (reference sequence). The CDR3 loop spans 13 amino acids. The CDR3 here is CASSSRWTQPQHF. The CDR3 DNA follows: TGTGCCAGCAGTTCTAGGTGGACTCAGCCCCAGCATTTT.

V and J are TRBV2 and TRBJ2-7; TRBD2 matches 8 bases. V was pared by 7 bases and J by 3 bases, with 2 bases of the junction left unmatched. The CDR3 contains 12 residues. CDR1 is SNHLY, CDR2 FYNNEI, per germline. For the CDR3, the DNA is TGTGCCAGCAAAACTAGCGGCTACGAGCAGTACTTC. Translated, it gives CASKTSGYEQYF. Looking up the rest from reference TRBV2 and TRBJ2-7 gives the full variable domain: EPEVTQTPSHQVTQMGQEVILRCVPISNHLYFYWYRQILGQKVEFLVSFYNNEISEKSEIFDDQFSVERPDGSNFTLKIRSTKLEDSAMYFCASKTSGYEQYFGPGTRLTVT.

The chain couples TRBV7-3 to TRBJ2-4; 9 bases are a match to TRBD1. Trimming took 1 base from V and 8 from J; bases not matched to a gene: 0. This CDR3 comprises 13 residues. The germline gives CDR1 SGHTA, CDR2 FQGTGA. The CDR3 here is CASSLRQGDIQYF. CDR3 DNA sequence: TGTGCCAGCAGCTTAAGACAGGGGGACATTCAGTACTTC. The whole variable domain, filled in from reference TRBV7-3 and TRBJ2-4, reads GAGVSQTPSNKVTEKGKYVELRCDPISGHTALYWYRQSLGQGPEFLIYFQGTGAADDSGLPNDRFFAVRPEGSVSTLKIQRTERGDSAVYLCASSLRQGDIQYFGAGTRLSVL.

This chain links TRBV30 with TRBJ2-3; 13 bases agree with TRBD2. CDR1 GTSNPN and CDR2 SVGIG come from the germline V gene (reference sequence). Losses at the gene ends were 2 bases for V and 3 bases for J; bases not matched to a gene: 8. The CDR3 extends over 17 amino acids. CDR3 protein: CAWSSPGTSGTTDTQYF. The CDR3 nucleotides read TGTGCCTGGAGTTCTCCCGGGACTAGCGGGACAACAGATACGCAGTATTTT.

The V call is TRBV20-1, the J call TRBJ1-1; D possibly corresponds to TRBD1 (5 bases). This CDR3 contains 11 residues. Germline CDR1 reads DFQATT; CDR2 reads SNEGSKA (reference sequence). V shed 5 bases and J shed 7 bases, with 11 bases lying between them. This CDR3 reads CSAQGGFEAFF. In nucleotides, the CDR3 is TGCAGTGCTCAGGGAGGTTTTGAAGCTTTCTTT.

DNA of the CDR3: TGTGCCAGCAGCGCGACTAGCGGGAACACCGGGGAGCTGTTTTTT. Translated, it gives CASSATSGNTGELFF. This sequence joins TRBV6-1 and TRBJ2-2, with TRBD2 identical over 9 bases. The CDR3 is 15 residues long. The ends lost 6 bases at V and 1 base at J; junction bases unmatched: 3. Per the germline V gene, CDR1 is MNHNS and CDR2 is SASEGT.

The gene calls are TRBV28 and TRBJ1-2; D remains ambiguous. Germline CDR1 and CDR2: MDHEN and SYDVKM. Between the trimmed V and J ends, which lost 6 bases and 3 bases, there was a span of 14 bases. The CDR3 covers 14 residues. The CDR3 coding sequence is TGTGCCAGCAGCCCCTCAGGCACTTACTATGGCTACACCTTC. Amino acids: CASSPSGTYYGYTF.

This clone was seen a few times. The gene calls are TRBV7-9 and TRBJ2-5; TRBD2 is a possible D gene (5 bases). Germline-derived CDR1 and CDR2 are SEHNR and FQNEAQ (reference sequence). V lost 2 bases to trimming and J lost 2 bases, with 9 bases between them. The CDR3 is 14 residues long. CDR3 loop: CASSLNGVQETQYF. The CDR3 nucleotides are TGTGCCAGCAGCTTAAACGGGGTTCAAGAGACCCAGTACTTC.

The V and J genes are TRBV15 and TRBJ1-4; TRBD1 matches at 8 bases. The germline CDR1 and CDR2 sequences are LNHNV and YYDKDF (reference sequence). V shed 4 bases, J shed 6 bases, and the junction held 4 bases outside the gene matches. This CDR3 region has 14 residues. CDR3 in amino acids: CATSTGQGDEKLFF. The CDR3 DNA is TGTGCCACCAGCACAGGACAGGGAGATGAAAAACTGTTTTTT.

This rearrangement joins TRBV5-5 to TRBJ1-6, with D uncertain. The V end lost 1 base, the J end lost 7 bases, and 6 bases lay between the germline ends. The germline CDR1 and CDR2 sequences are SGHKS and YYEKEE (reference sequence). The CDR3 has 13 amino acids. The CDR3 DNA reads TGTGCCAGCAGCTTGTCAAAAAATTCACCCCTCCACTTT. Its translation is CASSLSKNSPLHF.

Only one count was recorded for this clone. V and J are TRBV15 and TRBJ2-3; 9 bases line up with TRBD2. This CDR3 contains 16 residues. Germline lookup yields CDR1 LNHNV and CDR2 YYDKDF (reference sequence). The V segment lost 6 bases and the J segment 0 bases; nucleotides outside the gene matches: 7. CDR3 coding DNA: TGTGCCACCAGTCCTAGCGGGGCGAAAAGCACAGATACGCAGTATTTT. Protein: CATSPSGAKSTDTQYF.

V usage is TRBV5-1 and J usage is TRBJ1-5; the D gene is possibly TRBD1 (5 bases). From germline, CDR1 is SGHRS and CDR2 YFSETQ. The CDR3 extends over 17 amino acids. The germline V and J ends were trimmed by 4 bases and 7 bases, with 24 bases remaining between them. CDR3 nucleotides: TGCGCCAGCAGCAAGGGACCCACGTTGGGCCTGAGACAGCCCCAGCATTTT. This gives the protein CASSKGPTLGLRQPQHF.

Details on this clone: This may arise from a read error, as a much more abundant clone is one base away. This sequence joins TRBV19 and TRBJ2-6; D gene uncertain. The germline V gene encodes CDR1 LNHDA and CDR2 SQIVND (reference sequence). V lost 6 bases and J lost 4, with 7 bases in between. There are 13 residues in the CDR3. The CDR3 bases are TGTGCCAGTAGAAGGCTGGGGGCCAACGTCCTGACTTTC. Residues: CASRRLGANVLTF.

The chain has TRBV19 and TRBJ2-2; no clear D gene. Germline CDR1 reads LNHDA; CDR2 reads SQIVND (reference sequence). Trimming left V 7 bases short and J 1 base short, with 13 bases between. The CDR3 runs 15 residues. As DNA, the CDR3 is TGTGCCAGTATTAAGGATAACAAGAACACCGGGGAGCTGTTTTTT. Encoded protein: CASIKDNKNTGELFF.